This T cell receptor beta chain was retrieved from a study of blood T cell repertoires in COVID-19 (dated by TCRdb to 2018 to 2020). The study in broad terms: The collaborator samples originated in the United States, Italy and Spain and spanned the acute and convalescent phases of COVID-19. The material from the prospective study consisted of cDNA or gDNA derived from T cells, B-cell-depleted T cells, or PBMCs. The dataset comprised deeply sampled blood TCRbeta repertoires from subjects exposed to, actively infected with, or recovered from COVID-19. A freely available public database, intended as a resource for researchers studying the immune response to SARS-CoV-2, is where the repertoires were released. The samples were drawn from two sources: the first 160 participants of the ongoing ImmuneRACE study, and approximately 1,300 subjects contributed by 6 global collaborators. Nearly every sample came with metadata listing a de-identified subject ID, COVID-19 status, age in years and sex. Where HLA class I and class II types were available, the types were taken from metadata supplied by the sample provider, not from assay-based typing.

TCRbeta CDR3 regions were amplified from genomic DNA by means of the immunoSEQ Assay, a bias-controlled multiplex PCR. The study's own analysis went as follows. The number of nucleated cells in each sample was estimated from the amplification of reference gene primers within the assay. Sequence reads were collapsed and filtered to measure the absolute abundance of every unique TCRbeta CDR3 rearrangement. For each sample, productive Simpson clonality was calculated as the square root of Simpson's diversity index across productive rearrangements. Here the immuneACCESS table is served through TCRdb, limited to in-frame sequences with V and J called. Missing clones are a known gap in these copies; in checked studies unresolved V genes cover under half, and the rest lacks a known reason. That table gives V, J and clone size, and the DNA gave D and trimming. The sample table records 300,000 to 350,000 clones; around 90% of these occur just once. The top ten clonotypes cover around 4.5% of the sample.

Study-level results and caveats: The amount of clinical and demographic metadata varied by source and participant and was provided uncurated.

Of note for this clone: No antigen is known for it. Base qualities are missing; no much larger clone stands one base away.

Enrolling through a virtual design, the prospective study's participants ranged in age from about 18 to 89 years and lived across 24 United States geographic areas. In the prospective study, participants were assigned to cohorts based on the clinical history participants reported in a screening survey and a study questionnaire. In the prospective study, mobile phlebotomists collected whole blood, serum and a nasopharyngeal or oropharyngeal swab from each participant. Prospective study participants could optionally give additional blood draws and questionnaires over an approximately 2-month period. Before DNA extraction, prospective study blood samples were shipped either frozen or at room temperature. V lost 4 bases and J lost 1 base; the stretch between them is 8 bases long. CDR3 length: 14 amino acids, cysteine to phenylalanine. The CDR3 DNA has 42 bases and is translated from base 1. Per the germline V gene, SGHRS is the CDR1 and YFSETQ is the CDR2.

Recombination connected TRBV5-1 to TRBJ2-2; TRBD1 is a possible D gene, resting on 5 matching bases. The receptor's source is a woman between 18 and 30 years old with acute COVID-19. Source material: PBMCs or T cells enriched from blood (not recorded which). The DNA reads as follows: TGCGCCAGCAGCCCTAGGGGGAACACCGGGGAGCTGTTTTTT. Its protein reads: CASSPRGNTGELFF.